Listed here is a single T cell receptor (beta chain). These data come from a study of blood T cell repertoires in COVID-19. Generated by immunoSEQ multiplex PCR, the TCRdb table keeps only in-frame clones and is missing some. Here the sample spans over 250,000 clones, roughly 86% being singletons. The CDR3 length is 15 residues. V gave up 3 bases and J gave up 5 bases; unmatched junction bases: 5. Germline CDR1 is MNHEY and CDR2 is SMNVEV (reference sequence). J is TRBJ1-4 and V is TRBV27, with TRBD1 matching 8 bases. The receptor's source is a man aged 35 to 55 who had recovered from COVID-19. Sequences were obtained from peripheral blood. The CDR3 sequence: CASSFQGARNEKLFF. DNA for the CDR3: TGTGCCAGCAGTTTCCAGGGGGCACGGAATGAAAAACTGTTTTTT.